These T cell receptor beta chains were read from a single sample in a study of T cells in Graves' hyperthyroidism and ophthalmopathy. MiXCR, applied by TCRdb to the multiplex PCR reads, yields one record per CDR3 protein. The table records about 500,000 distinct CDR3 sequences, about 16% of them present only once. The sample comprised blood. These receptors originate from a woman between 25 and 40 years old with Graves' ophthalmopathy. Each CDR3 is given with its conserved first and last residue. A D gene is named only where the DNA matches it firmly. Clone size, where shown, is once, few, many, or a class for clones that have expanded.

d_gene	j_gene	v_gene	len	abundance	CDR3aa	CDR3nt
.	TRBJ1-5	TRBV20-1	16	many	CSARDLRGRSNQPQHF	TGCAGTGCTAGAGATCTCAGGGGCCGCAGCAATCAGCCCCAGCATTTT
.	TRBJ1-2	TRBV24-1	15	many	CATSDPTGSNYGYTF	TGTGCCACCAGTGACCCGACGGGTAGTAACTATGGCTACACCTTC
.	TRBJ2-6	TRBV28	10	.	CARGANVLTF	TGTGCGAGGGGGGCCAACGTCCTGACTTTC
.	TRBJ2-7	TRBV28	14	.	CASSLGGLGGGQYF	TGTGCCAGCAGTTTAGGAGGGTTGGGGGGCGGGCAGTACTTC
.	TRBJ2-1	TRBV20-1	15	.	CSARDLLSSVNEQFF	TGCAGTGCTAGAGATCTCCTTTCTAGCGTGAATGAGCAGTTCTTC
TRBD1	TRBJ2-3	TRBV19	16	.	CASSRIPGQGSDTQYF	TGTGCCAGTAGTAGAATACCGGGACAGGGGTCCGATACGCAGTATTTT
TRBD2	TRBJ2-6	TRBV5-1	16	.	CASSLGGGPGANVLTF	TGCGCCAGCAGCTTGGGCGGGGGGCCCGGGGCCAACGTCCTGACTTTC
.	TRBJ2-5	TRBV10-3	11	.	CAIRADRVEYF	TGTGCCATCAGGGCGGACAGAGTAGAGTACTTC
.	TRBJ2-1	TRBV6-2/TRBV6-3	16	many	CASSYARRDNYNEQFF	TGTGCCAGCAGTTATGCCCGCAGGGACAACTACAATGAGCAGTTCTTC
.	TRBJ1-1	TRBV27	14	many	CASSPARGNTEAFF	TGTGCCAGCAGTCCGGCCCGAGGTAACACTGAAGCTTTCTTT
.	TRBJ1-1	TRBV29-1	13	.	CSVEDAYGTEAFF	TGCAGCGTTGAAGACGCGTACGGCACTGAAGCTTTCTTT
TRBD2	TRBJ2-3	TRBV20-1	14	many	CSAFTSGRGDTQYF	TGCAGTGCTTTCACTAGCGGGAGAGGAGATACGCAGTATTTT
.	TRBJ1-1	TRBV9	13	.	CASSVVGDTEAFF	TGTGCCAGCAGCGTAGTCGGGGATACTGAAGCTTTCTTT
.	TRBJ2-3	TRBV20-1	13	.	CSASIGYTDTQYF	TGCAGTGCTAGTATCGGGTACACAGATACGCAGTATTTT
TRBD2	TRBJ2-3	TRBV2	16	many	CASSAGTSGSTDTQYF	TGTGCCAGCAGCGCCGGGACTAGCGGTAGCACAGATACGCAGTATTTT
.	TRBJ1-1	TRBV6-4	12	few	CASRGVRTEAFF	TGTGCCAGCAGAGGTGTCAGGACTGAAGCTTTCTTT
TRBD2	TRBJ2-3	TRBV7-2	18	.	CASSLASGGRGGLDTQYF	TGTGCCAGCAGCTTAGCGAGTGGCGGGAGGGGAGGTTTGGATACGCAGTATTTT
.	TRBJ1-2	TRBV28	15	many	CASSLRGGGNYGYTF	TGTGCCAGCAGTTTAAGGGGAGGGGGTAACTATGGCTACACCTTC
.	TRBJ2-1	TRBV5-6	15	few	CASTETGSPYNEQFF	TGTGCCAGCACCGAGACTGGGTCGCCCTACAATGAGCAGTTCTTC
.	TRBJ1-5	TRBV2	15	many	CASSQQTTGRQPQHF	TGTGCCAGCAGTCAGCAAACGACAGGCCGTCAGCCCCAGCATTTT
.	TRBJ2-5	TRBV19	17	few	CASSTPRLGGNGRTQYF	TGTGCCAGTAGTACGCCCCGACTAGGGGGGAATGGTCGGACCCAGTACTTC
TRBD2	TRBJ2-1	TRBV12-3/TRBV12-4	17	.	CASSLVLQREGQNEQFF	TGTGCCAGCAGTTTAGTATTACAGCGGGAGGGCCAAAATGAGCAGTTCTTC
TRBD1	TRBJ2-7	TRBV5-8	16	few	CASPLPPTGVSDEQYF	TGTGCCAGCCCCTTGCCCCCGACAGGGGTATCGGACGAGCAGTACTTC
TRBD1	TRBJ2-7	TRBV4-1	15	.	CASSQPGQGGDEQYF	TGCGCCAGCAGCCAGCCGGGACAGGGGGGCGACGAGCAGTACTTC
.	TRBJ2-1	TRBV30	12	.	CAWSVFRNEQFF	TGTGCCTGGAGTGTATTTAGGAATGAGCAGTTCTTC
.	TRBJ2-5	TRBV7-2	12	.	CASGPFGEAQYF	TGTGCCAGCGGCCCCTTCGGGGAGGCCCAGTACTTC
.	TRBJ2-3	TRBV30	13	few	CAWSGQGRDTQYF	TGTGCCTGGAGTGGCCAGGGCCGGGATACGCAGTATTTT
TRBD1	TRBJ1-2	TRBV6-2/TRBV6-3	16	many	CASSSSTGGLPYGYTF	TGTGCCAGCAGCTCTTCTACAGGGGGCCTCCCCTATGGCTACACCTTC
TRBD1	TRBJ1-4	TRBV7-9	14	few	CASSPDRGPEKLFF	TGTGCCAGCAGCCCAGACAGGGGTCCTGAAAAACTGTTTTTT
.	TRBJ2-1	TRBV2	17	.	CASSVQPRGNSYNEQFF	TGTGCCAGCAGTGTCCAGCCAAGGGGGAACTCCTACAATGAGCAGTTCTTC
TRBD1	TRBJ1-1	TRBV7-6	13	few	CASSLTGTAEAFF	TGTGCCAGCAGCTTAACCGGGACAGCTGAAGCTTTCTTT
.	TRBJ2-5	TRBV4-3	15	few	CASSQDRGGEETQYF	TGCGCCAGCAGCCAAGACCGAGGGGGGGAAGAGACCCAGTACTTC
TRBD1	TRBJ2-7	TRBV28	20	many	CASSSSVGQGASGRYYEQYF	TGTGCCAGCAGTTCCTCTGTGGGACAGGGGGCTAGCGGGAGATATTACGAGCAGTACTTC
.	TRBJ1-3	TRBV18	15	many	CASSLSGNGGNTIYF	TGTGCCAGCTCACTTTCAGGGAACGGCGGAAACACCATATATTTT
TRBD1	TRBJ2-2	TRBV9	13	.	CASSAGQGAELFF	TGTGCCAGCAGCGCCGGACAGGGGGCAGAGCTGTTTTTT
.	TRBJ1-5	TRBV6-1	14	.	CVSTQGLRNQPQHF	TGTGTCAGCACGCAGGGGCTGAGAAATCAGCCCCAGCATTTT
.	TRBJ1-1	TRBV11-2	13	many	CASSLYGGTEAFF	TGTGCCAGCAGCTTATACGGGGGGACTGAAGCTTTCTTT
.	TRBJ2-7	TRBV7-2	14	many	CASSPVSKGDEQYF	TGTGCCAGCAGCCCCGTGAGTAAGGGGGACGAGCAGTACTTC
TRBD1	TRBJ1-2	TRBV7-2	13	.	CASSPDRVWGYTF	TGTGCCAGCAGCCCCGACAGGGTTTGGGGCTACACCTTC
TRBD2	TRBJ2-1	TRBV20-1	17	many	CSARVGGGSGRPYEQFF	TGCAGTGCTAGAGTTGGCGGGGGTAGCGGGAGACCATATGAGCAGTTCTTC
.	TRBJ2-3	TRBV11-1	13	many	CASLYTSTDTQYF	TGTGCCAGCCTTTACACTAGCACAGATACGCAGTATTTT
.	TRBJ2-7	TRBV7-2	14	many	CASSFGSGNYEQYF	TGTGCCAGCAGCTTCGGAAGCGGTAACTACGAGCAGTACTTC
.	TRBJ2-5	TRBV29-1	13	many	CSGTRGGTETQYF	TGCAGCGGGACTCGGGGCGGGACTGAGACCCAGTACTTC
.	TRBJ2-7	TRBV6-6	14	many	CASSYWGSGYEQYF	TGTGCCAGCAGTTACTGGGGGTCCGGCTACGAGCAGTACTTC
.	TRBJ2-5	TRBV20-1	17	.	CSARDPRGGSFQETQYF	TGCAGTGCTAGAGATCCTCGAGGGGGGTCCTTTCAAGAGACCCAGTACTTC
.	TRBJ2-7	TRBV15	11	.	CATRGLDEQYF	TGTGCCACCAGAGGGCTCGACGAGCAGTACTTC
.	TRBJ2-1	TRBV4-1	16	.	CASSQSKLTSYNEQFF	TGCGCCAGCAGCCAAAGCAAACTGACTAGTTACAATGAGCAGTTCTTC
TRBD1	TRBJ2-7	TRBV6-1	14	many	CASHAGTGSYEQYF	TGTGCCAGCCATGCGGGGACAGGGTCCTACGAGCAGTACTTC
.	TRBJ2-7	TRBV6-1	15	.	CASTPGAGGSYEQYF	TGTGCCAGCACCCCAGGGGCAGGAGGCTCCTACGAGCAGTACTTC
.	TRBJ1-1	TRBV24-1	13	few	CATSDHRDAEAFF	TGTGCCACCAGTGACCACAGGGACGCTGAAGCTTTCTTT
.	TRBJ1-5	TRBV2	15	few	CASSEWGRIDQPQHF	TGTGCCAGCAGTGAGTGGGGACGTATTGATCAGCCCCAGCATTTT
TRBD2	TRBJ2-1	TRBV7-9	21	.	CASIKKGGWGPSGMNYNEQFF	TGTGCCAGCATCAAAAAGGGGGGGTGGGGTCCTAGCGGGATGAACTACAATGAGCAGTTCTTC
.	TRBJ2-1	TRBV2	14	many	CASSGTRGYNEQFF	TGTGCCAGTTCCGGGACGCGGGGTTACAATGAGCAGTTCTTC
.	TRBJ2-7	TRBV7-2	15	few	CASSPKRTTSYEQYF	TGTGCCAGCAGCCCGAAACGGACTACCTCCTACGAGCAGTACTTC